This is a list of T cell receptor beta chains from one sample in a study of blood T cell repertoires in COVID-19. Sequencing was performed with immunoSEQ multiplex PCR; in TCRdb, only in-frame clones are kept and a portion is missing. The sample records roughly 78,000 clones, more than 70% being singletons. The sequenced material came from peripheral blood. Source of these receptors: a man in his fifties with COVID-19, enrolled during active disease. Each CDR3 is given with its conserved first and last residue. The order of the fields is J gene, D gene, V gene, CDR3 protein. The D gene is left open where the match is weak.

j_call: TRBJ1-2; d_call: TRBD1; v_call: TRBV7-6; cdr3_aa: CASSTGTGNGYTF
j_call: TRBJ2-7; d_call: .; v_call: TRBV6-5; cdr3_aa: CASSRNRDTYEQYF
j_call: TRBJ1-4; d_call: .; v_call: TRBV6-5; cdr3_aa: CASSPGEKLFF
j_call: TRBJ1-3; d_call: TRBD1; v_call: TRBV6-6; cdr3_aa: CASSDHRGYGNTIYF
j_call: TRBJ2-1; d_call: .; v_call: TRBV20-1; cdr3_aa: CSASPFNRVNEQFF
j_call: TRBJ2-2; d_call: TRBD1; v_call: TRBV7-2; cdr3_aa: CASSSTGGATGELFF
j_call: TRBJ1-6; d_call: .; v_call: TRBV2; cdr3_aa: CASSVSSPGNSPLHF
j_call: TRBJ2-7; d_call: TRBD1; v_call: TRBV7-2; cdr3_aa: CASSLVRDREEEQYF
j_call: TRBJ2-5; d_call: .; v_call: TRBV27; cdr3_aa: CAREGVTQYF
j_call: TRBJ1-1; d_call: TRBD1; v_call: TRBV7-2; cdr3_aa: CASSNGDRGGDTEAFF
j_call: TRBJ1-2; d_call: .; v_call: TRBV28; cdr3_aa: CASSPQTGYGYTF
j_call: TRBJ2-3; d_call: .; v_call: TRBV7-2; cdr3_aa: CASSDNFPDTQYF
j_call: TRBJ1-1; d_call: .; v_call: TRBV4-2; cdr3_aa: CASSQVQGWRTTEAFF
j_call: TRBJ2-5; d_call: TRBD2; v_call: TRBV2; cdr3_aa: CASSRGGLETQYF
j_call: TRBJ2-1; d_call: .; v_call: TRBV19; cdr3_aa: CASNPRETYNEQFF
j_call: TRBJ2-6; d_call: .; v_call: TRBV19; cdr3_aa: CASSKIQGTGANVLTF
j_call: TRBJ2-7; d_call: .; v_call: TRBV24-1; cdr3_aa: CATSAKVPGGITDEQYF
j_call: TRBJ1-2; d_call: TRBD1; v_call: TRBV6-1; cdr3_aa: CASSDHGQGGDYGYTF
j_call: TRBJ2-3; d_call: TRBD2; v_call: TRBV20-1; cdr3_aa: CSASGRQGRADTQYF
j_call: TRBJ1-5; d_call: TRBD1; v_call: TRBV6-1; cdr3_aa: CASSEVEGAGNQPQHF
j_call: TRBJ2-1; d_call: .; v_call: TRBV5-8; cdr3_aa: CASRPDSNEQFF
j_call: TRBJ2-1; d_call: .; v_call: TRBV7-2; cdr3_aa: CASSFNNEQFF
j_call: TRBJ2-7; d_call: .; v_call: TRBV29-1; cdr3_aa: CSATRANYEQYF
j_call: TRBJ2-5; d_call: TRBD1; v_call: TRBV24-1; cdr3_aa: CATSDRTGDLQETQYF
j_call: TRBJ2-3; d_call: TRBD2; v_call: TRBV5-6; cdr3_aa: CASSLDSGGTSTDTQYF
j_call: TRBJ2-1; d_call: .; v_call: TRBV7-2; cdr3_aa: CASSFIGAGQFF
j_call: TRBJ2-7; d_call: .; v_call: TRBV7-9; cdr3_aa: CASRRGQDEQYF
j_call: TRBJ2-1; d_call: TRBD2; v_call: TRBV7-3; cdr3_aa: CASSLTPGGQFF
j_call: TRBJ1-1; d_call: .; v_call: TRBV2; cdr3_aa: CASSDRGAMNTEAFF
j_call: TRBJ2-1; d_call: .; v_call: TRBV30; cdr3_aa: CAWSSHYNEQFF
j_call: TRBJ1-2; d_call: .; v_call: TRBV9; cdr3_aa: CASSPRQVGYTF
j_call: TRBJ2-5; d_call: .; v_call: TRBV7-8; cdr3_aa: CASTPGEGQETQYF
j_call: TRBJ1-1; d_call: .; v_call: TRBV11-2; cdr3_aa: CASSSGTRTEAFF
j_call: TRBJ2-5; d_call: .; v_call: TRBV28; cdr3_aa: CASSLGLTADRKETQYF
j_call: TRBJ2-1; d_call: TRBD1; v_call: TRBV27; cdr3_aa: CASSLRDRGSNEQFF
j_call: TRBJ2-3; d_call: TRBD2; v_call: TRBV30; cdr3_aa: CAWSEAGGITDTQYF
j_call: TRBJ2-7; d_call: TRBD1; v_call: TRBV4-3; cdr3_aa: CASSQVWDSYSSYEQYF
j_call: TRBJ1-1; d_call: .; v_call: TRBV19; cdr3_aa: CASSSFVNTEAFF
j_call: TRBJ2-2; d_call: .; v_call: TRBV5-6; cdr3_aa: CASNPVFTGELFF
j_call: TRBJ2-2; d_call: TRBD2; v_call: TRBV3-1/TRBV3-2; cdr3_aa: CASSSLYTGLATNTGELFF
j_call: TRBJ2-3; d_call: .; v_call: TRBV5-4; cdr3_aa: CASSLGVFGSTDTQYF
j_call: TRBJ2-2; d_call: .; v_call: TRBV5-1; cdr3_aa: CASSLSRGDTGELFF
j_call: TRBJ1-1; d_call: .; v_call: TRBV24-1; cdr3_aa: CATSERGGSTEAFF
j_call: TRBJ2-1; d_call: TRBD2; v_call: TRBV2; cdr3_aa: CASSPGGRVGNEQFF
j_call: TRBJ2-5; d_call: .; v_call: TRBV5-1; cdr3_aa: CASSPRAGGMTQYF
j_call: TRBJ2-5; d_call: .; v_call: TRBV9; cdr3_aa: CASSGTGDQETQYF
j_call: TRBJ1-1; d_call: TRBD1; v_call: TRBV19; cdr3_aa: CASRPGTGGPMNTEAFF
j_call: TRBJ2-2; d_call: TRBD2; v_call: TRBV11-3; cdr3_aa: CASSLNPGRDTGELFF
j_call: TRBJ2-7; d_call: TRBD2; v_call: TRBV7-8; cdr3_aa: CASSLSAGRNEQYF
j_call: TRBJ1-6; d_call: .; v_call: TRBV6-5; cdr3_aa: CASSNGAPSPLHF
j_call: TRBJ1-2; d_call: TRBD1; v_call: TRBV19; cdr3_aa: CASSRQGANYGYTF
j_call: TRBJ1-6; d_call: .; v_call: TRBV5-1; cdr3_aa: CASSLGQGTYGSLHF
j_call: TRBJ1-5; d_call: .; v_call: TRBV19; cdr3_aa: CASSIITVDNQPQHF
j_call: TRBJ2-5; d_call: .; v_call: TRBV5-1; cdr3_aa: CASSFQGLLETQYF
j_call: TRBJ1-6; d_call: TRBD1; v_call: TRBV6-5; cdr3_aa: CASSDSGTGYSPLHF